The 2 T cell receptor beta chains given below trace back to one sample, sequenced in a study of regulatory T cells in long-lasting Graves disease. Through Arm-PCR of CDR3 regions and iRepertoire HTBI primers, TCR beta libraries were built. TCRdb ran MiXCR on the multiplex PCR reads and lists one entry per CDR3 protein. The sample contains fewer than 550,000 distinct CDR3 sequences, 15% to 20% of which appear only once. The time point here: newly diagnosed GD, antithyroid drugs for less than 3 months. There was RNA extracted from PBMCs, and the TCR library was made from it. These data also formed part of another study, on T cells in Graves' hyperthyroidism and ophthalmopathy.

This specimen consisted of peripheral blood mononuclear cells (PBMCs), obtained at new diagnosis, from a patient treated with antithyroid drugs. The source of these receptors is a woman aged 35 to 60 with Graves disease.

V is TRBV20-1 and J is TRBJ1-2; tentative D call: TRBD1 (5 bases). Germline V lookup: CDR1 DFQATT, CDR2 SNEGSKA (reference sequence). This CDR3 region has 13 residues. V was pared by 3 bases and J by 7 bases, with 15 bases between. This CDR3 reads CSARSPSGLGYTF. CDR3 in DNA: TGCAGTGCTAGGTCCCCCTCAGGGCTTGGCTACACCTTC.

On this clonotype: Compared with germline, one end of the junction differs, possibly owing to a read error. This chain joins TRBV3-1 and TRBJ1-2, with a tentative D call TRBD1 (6 bases). Per the germline V gene, CDR1 is LGHDT and CDR2 is YNNKEL (reference sequence). This CDR3 comprises 13 residues. CDR3 DNA: TGTGCCAGCAGCCGGGGGACACCCCTAGGCTACGCCTTC. Its protein product is CASSRGTPLGYAF.